The entry that follows covers one TCR beta chain sequence. No antigen is known for it. Thymus tissue was removed during corrective cardiac surgery. Healthy Finnish infants undergoing corrective surgery for congenital heart defects were used as donors. Method: immunoSEQ multiplex PCR; TCRdb's copy keeps in-frame clones and lacks some. The table shows about 78,000 clones, with just over 95% occurring only once. This entry is derived from a study of human thymus T cells. Whole-study findings and limits: Thymic and blood repertoires appeared to show biased V and J gene usage. Related research found strongly overlapping thymic repertoires in unrelated individuals.

This CDR3 has 16 residues. The V end was cut by 10 bases, the J end by 5 bases, with 24 bases between. CDR1 and CDR2 (germline): SEHNR, FQNEAQ (reference sequence). The chain is built from TRBV7-9 and TRBJ2-1, with D possibly matching TRBD2 (6 bases). The sequence was obtained from a boy under three years old with a congenital heart defect but otherwise immunologically healthy. The sequencing input was thymus tissue. The CDR3 reads CAIPQIAVADDNEQFF. Written as DNA, the CDR3 is TGTGCCATCCCTCAGATTGCGGTAGCGGACGACAATGAGCAGTTCTTC.